Listed below are T cell receptor beta chains from one sample, sequenced in a study of response to subunit inactivated influenza vaccine. From the RT-PCR reads, TCRdb called clonotypes with MiXCR, one entry per CDR3 protein. The top ten clones hold 7.5% to 9% of a sample with 600,000 to 850,000 distinct CDR3 sequences, roughly 15% of them seen once. The sample in question was PBMCs from blood, obtained 14 to 15 days before vaccination. All receptors come from a man aged 50 to 59 who received an inactivated influenza vaccine. The CDR3 runs from the conserved cysteine through the conserved F or W. A D gene is named only where the DNA matches it firmly. Only part of the rows carry a size: once, few, many, or a class if the clone is expanded.

j_call cdr3_length v_call d_call clone_size cdr3_nt cdr3_aa
TRBJ1-1 14 TRBV28 . few TGTGCCAGCAGACTTGGGGGGATGAACACTGAAGCTTTCTTT CASRLGGMNTEAFF
TRBJ2-7 16 TRBV5-5 TRBD2 . TGTGCCAGCAGCCCCTTACAGCGGGGCGGTTCCTACGAGCAGTACTTC CASSPLQRGGSYEQYF
TRBJ2-5 13 TRBV7-3 . many TGTGCCAGCAGCTTAACCAAGGAAGAGACCCAGTACTTC CASSLTKEETQYF
TRBJ2-3 16 TRBV7-3 TRBD2 few TGTGCCAGCAGCTTAAGTGGCGGGAGGGCCGTCGATACGCAGTATTTT CASSLSGGRAVDTQYF
TRBJ2-5 15 TRBV10-3 . many TGTGCCATCAGTGAGTCGACAGGAGGGGGAGAGACCCAGTACTTC CAISESTGGGETQYF
TRBJ1-6 14 TRBV7-2 . few TGTGCCAGCAGCTTAGCCCAGCGAGGATCACCCCTCCACTTT CASSLAQRGSPLHF
TRBJ2-1 15 TRBV9 TRBD2 . TGTGCCAGCAGCGTACGCCTAGCGGGAAATGATGAGCAGTTCTTC CASSVRLAGNDEQFF
TRBJ2-3 14 TRBV28 . few TGTGCCAGCAGTTTGTCAGGGGTAACAGATACGCAGTATTTT CASSLSGVTDTQYF
TRBJ2-5 13 TRBV12-3/TRBV12-4 . many TGTGCCAGCAGCCCAGCGGGCTCAGAGACCCAGTACTTC CASSPAGSETQYF
TRBJ2-5 10 TRBV20-1 . many TGCAGTGCCTGGAGGGAGACCCAGTACTTC CSAWRETQYF
TRBJ2-1 12 TRBV5-6 . . TGTGCCATCAGCTTGGGGGTCGATGAGCAGTTCTTC CAISLGVDEQFF
TRBJ2-1 15 TRBV7-9 . . TGTGCCAGCAGCCATATCACCAACTCCTACAATGAGCAGTTCTTC CASSHITNSYNEQFF
TRBJ2-1 13 TRBV27 TRBD2 few TGTGCCAGCAGGCCTAGCGGGGGGTATGAGCAGTTCTTC CASRPSGGYEQFF
TRBJ2-7 17 TRBV4-3 . . TGCGCCAGCAGCCAAGATCCGTTCCCGGGAACTGGGTCCGAGCAGTACTTC CASSQDPFPGTGSEQYF
TRBJ2-2 15 TRBV7-2 . few TGTGCCAGCAGCTTAGGGGCTGAGAACACCGGGGAGCTGTTTTTT CASSLGAENTGELFF
TRBJ2-1 16 TRBV7-3 TRBD1 many TGTGCCAGCAGCAGTGAGCCCTACAGGGGGCGCGATGAGCAGTTCTTC CASSSEPYRGRDEQFF
TRBJ2-5 15 TRBV28 . . TGTGCCAGCAGTTCCGAACAGGAGACTCAAGAGACCCAGTACTTC CASSSEQETQETQYF
TRBJ2-2 15 TRBV20-1 TRBD2 . TGCAGTGCTAGACTAGCGGGCTCACGGGTCGGGGAGCTGTTTTTT CSARLAGSRVGELFF
TRBJ2-7 15 TRBV5-6 . many TGTGCCAGCAGCTTGTGGTTAATCCCCTCCTACGAGCAGTACTTC CASSLWLIPSYEQYF
TRBJ2-7 16 TRBV7-2 . . TGTGCCAGCAGCGCCCCGCGTCTGGAGGGGGCCTACGAGCAGTACTTC CASSAPRLEGAYEQYF
TRBJ2-7 16 TRBV7-6 TRBD1 . TGTGCCAGCAGCTCGACCCGTCGGACAGGGAACTACGAGCAGTACTTC CASSSTRRTGNYEQYF
TRBJ2-7 14 TRBV20-1 TRBD2 . TGCAGTGCTAGAGCCTTTAGCGGGCGCTACGAGCAGTACTTC CSARAFSGRYEQYF
TRBJ2-1 14 TRBV5-4 . once TGTGCCAGCAGCTTGTTGGGGATGCGTCCTGAGCAGTTCTTC CASSLLGMRPEQFF
TRBJ2-7 14 TRBV5-1 . . TGCGCCAGCAGCTTGTTACCGGGCGACTACGAGCAGTACTTC CASSLLPGDYEQYF
TRBJ2-7 14 TRBV14 . . TGTGCCAGCAGCCAAGTACGGGAACTCCACGAGCAGTACTTC CASSQVRELHEQYF
TRBJ2-3 14 TRBV12-3/TRBV12-4 . . TGTGCCAGCAGTTTTCGTTGGGGGGCAGATACGCAGTATTTT CASSFRWGADTQYF
TRBJ1-5 14 TRBV7-9 TRBD1 many TGTGCCAGCAGCTTAGGGACAGGGAGTCAGCCCCAGCATTTT CASSLGTGSQPQHF
TRBJ1-1 13 TRBV2 . many TGTGCCAGCAGTGTCAGGGGAGATACTGAAGCTTTCTTT CASSVRGDTEAFF
TRBJ2-1 19 TRBV27 TRBD1 . TGTGCCAGCGGACGGACAGGGGGAATTTGGGTTAGCTCCTACAATGAGCAGTTCTTC CASGRTGGIWVSSYNEQFF
TRBJ1-5 14 TRBV28 . many TGTGCCAGCAGTTGGGGGACCGGTACTCAGCCCCAGCATTTT CASSWGTGTQPQHF
TRBJ1-1 12 TRBV30 . few TGTGCCTGGAGTGTACAACGAACTGAAGCTTTCTTT CAWSVQRTEAFF
TRBJ2-2 15 TRBV11-3 . . TGTGCCAGCAGCTTAGATAGAGGGACCACCGGGGAGCTGTTTTTT CASSLDRGTTGELFF
TRBJ2-5 13 TRBV7-6 . . TGTGCCACCTCCCGGAGGGTTCAAGAGACCCAGTACTTC CATSRRVQETQYF
TRBJ1-5 13 TRBV4-1 . . TGCGCCAGCAGCCAGGTAGATGATCAGCCCCAGCATTTT CASSQVDDQPQHF
TRBJ2-5 13 TRBV10-3 . many TGTGCCATCAGTGAACAGACCCAAGAGACCCAGTACTTC CAISEQTQETQYF
TRBJ2-5 16 TRBV11-2 TRBD2 few TGTGCCAGCAGCGACCTAGGGCGGGGGGGACTAGGGACCCAGTACTTC CASSDLGRGGLGTQYF
TRBJ2-1 19 TRBV24-1 . many TGTGCCACCAGTGGTCCGGGACAGGGGAGACTAGCGGCCGACAATGAGCAGTTCTTC CATSGPGQGRLAADNEQFF
TRBJ2-7 12 TRBV3-1 . . TGTGCCAGCAGCCAAGTCCGGAACGAGCAGTACTTC CASSQVRNEQYF
TRBJ2-2 14 TRBV5-1 . many TGTGCCAGCAGCTTGACAGGGAACACCGGGGAGCTGTTTTTT CASSLTGNTGELFF
TRBJ2-2 14 TRBV5-1 TRBD1 many TGCGCCAGCGGGGGACAGGGGAACACCGGGGAGCTGTTTTTT CASGGQGNTGELFF
TRBJ2-2 15 TRBV9 . . TGTGCCAGCAGCCGCGGCTCGGTTAACACCGGGGAGCTGTTTTTT CASSRGSVNTGELFF
TRBJ2-7 12 TRBV12-3/TRBV12-4 . . TGTGCCAGCAGTTTAGAAGGACAGTATGCGTACTTC CASSLEGQYAYF